The clone carrying this T cell receptor beta chain has a single count. What it recognizes is unknown. After roughly eleven days in culture, the CD4+ T cells were isolated. Half the medium was replaced with IL-2 medium on days 3 and 7. Trimming took off 6 bases at V and 0 bases at J, with 6 bases between the two ends. The V gene's germline CDR1 is ENHRY and CDR2 SYGVKD. The CDR3 loop spans 13 amino acids. These data originate in a study of vaccination effects on CD4 cells after COVID-19. In the study overall: Before sequencing, viral peptide pools were used by the ViraFEST assay to expand antigen-specific CD4+ T cells.

Study results and caveats: Common cold coronaviruses were cross-recognized by only 1 of 255 vaccine-induced clones in healthy vaccinees. Vaccine- and infection-induced clones showed marked clonal contraction late following vaccination.

Data came from immunoSEQ multiplex PCR; TCRdb stores just in-frame clones and leaves some out. The sample has about 37,000 clones, roughly 79% seen once. Material: CD4+ T cells from PBMCs cultured without peptide, obtained before COVID-19 vaccination. V gene TRBV10-3 combines with J gene TRBJ1-3, with D unclear. The receptor comes from a human donor who received a COVID-19 vaccine. This chain's CDR3 is CAIRPPSGNTIYF. CDR3 nucleotides: TGTGCCATCAGACCGCCCTCTGGAAACACCATATATTTT.